Each of the 21 T cell receptor beta chains below was sequenced from the same sample in a study of CD8 T cells in Susac syndrome (dated by TCRdb to the late 2010s). Libraries were built with the immunoSEQ multiplex PCR assay. RNA was extracted using the RNeasy kit, and about 0.5 to 1 ug of the RNA was reverse transcribed with random hexamers. Starting from the raw public reads, TCRdb applied fastp trimming at Q25, assembled clones with MiXCR and retained in-frame beta chains. Each CDR3 protein appears once, grouped with its most common genes and DNA. For this sample there are roughly 220,000 distinct CDR3 sequences; about 95% appear just once. The leading ten clones occupy 0.15% to 0.2% of the sample. Sequenced: CD4+ T cells from PBMCs. The receptors derive from a human donor with Susac syndrome.

The CDR3 region has the DNA TGTGCCTGGAGAGGGGTGGGGACTGAAGCTTTCTTT. It specifies CAWRGVGTEAFF. The V and J genes are TRBV30 and TRBJ1-1, with TRBD1 as a possible D gene (5 bases). Deletions cut 3 bases from V and 5 bases from J, with 10 bases between. CDR3 length equals 12 residues. In germline, CDR1 is GTSNPN, CDR2 SVGIG (reference sequence).

The chain carries TRBV12-3 or TRBV12-4 and TRBJ2-3; 12 bases fit TRBD2. Unmatched junction bases numbered 6, after V lost 4 bases and J lost 1 base. The CDR3 length is 17 residues. The CDR3 loop is CASSSSRLAGGTDTQYF. For the CDR3, the DNA is TGTGCCAGCAGTTCTTCACGACTAGCGGGGGGCACAGATACGCAGTATTTT.

The genes are TRBV10-3 and TRBJ2-7; D not certain. The germline CDR1 and CDR2 sequences are ENHRY and SYGVKD. The ends were cut back, 2 bases at V and 3 bases at J, with 8 bases in the middle. The CDR3 length is 13 residues. The CDR3 spells CAISENPLYEQYF. DNA for the CDR3: TGTGCCATCAGTGAGAATCCCCTCTACGAGCAGTACTTC.

The chain recombines TRBV11-2 with TRBJ1-2; D not resolved. The CDR3 runs 12 residues. V lost 0 bases and J 8 bases, leaving 7 bases between the germline ends. In germline, CDR1 is SGHAT, CDR2 FQNNGV. The CDR3 sequence: CASSLDAEGYTF. The CDR3 nucleotides read TGTGCCAGCAGCTTAGATGCGGAGGGCTACACCTTC.

V usage is TRBV2 and J usage is TRBJ2-7; the match to TRBD1 covers 7 bases. Germline assignment: CDR1 SNHLY and CDR2 FYNNEI. V lost 6 bases to trimming and J lost 2 bases; unmatched junction nucleotides: 4. The CDR3 sequence is 13 residues long. The CDR3, as DNA: TGTGCCAGCAGAAACAGGGGCCCCTACGAGCAGTACTTC. It codes for CASRNRGPYEQYF.

The chain joins TRBV21-1 to TRBJ1-5. TRBV21-1 is reported as a pseudogene. The CDR3 runs to 16 residues. This CDR3 is CASSKGIKESNQPQHF. The DNA of the CDR3 is TGTGCCAGCAGCAAAGGGATAAAGGAAAGCAATCAGCCCCAGCATTTT.

The chain is built from TRBV30 and TRBJ1-4; TRBD1 agrees at 7 bases. This CDR3 is 14 amino acids long. J lost 7 bases, V lost 8 bases, and 13 bases had no gene match. Germline values: CDR1 GTSNPN, CDR2 SVGIG (reference sequence). CDR3 sequence reads: CATPSKGAGEKLFF. CDR3 DNA sequence: TGTGCCACCCCTTCGAAGGGGGCTGGTGAAAAACTGTTTTTT.

The chain has TRBV9 and TRBJ2-3, with 8 bases identical to TRBD2. J was trimmed by 6 bases and V by 0 bases; bases with no gene match: 6. CDR1 is SGDLS, CDR2 YYNGEE, per germline. The CDR3 extends over 15 amino acids. The CDR3: CASSVVGGATDTQYF. CDR3 DNA: TGTGCCAGCAGCGTAGTCGGGGGGGCCACGGATACGCAGTATTTT.

The chain is built from TRBV3-1 and TRBJ1-1; tentative D call: TRBD1 (5 bases). V was cut by 0 bases and J by 5 bases, with 13 bases left in between. CDR1 is LGHDT, CDR2 YNNKEL, per germline (reference sequence). CDR3 length: 15 amino acids. CDR3 sequence: CASSQDLGGTTEAFF. CDR3 sequence (DNA): TGTGCCAGCAGCCAAGACTTGGGGGGAACAACTGAAGCTTTCTTT. Full variable domain (outside the CDR3, taken from reference TRBV3-1 and TRBJ1-1): DTAVSQTPKYLVTQMGNDKSIKCEQNLGHDTMYWYKQDSKKFLKIMFSYNNKELIINETVPNRFSPKSPDKAHLNLHINSLELGDSAVYFCASSQDLGGTTEAFFGQGTRLTVV.

The chain carries TRBV6-5 and TRBJ1-2, with TRBD1 as a possible D gene (6 bases). Between the trimmed V and J ends, which lost 0 bases and 4 bases, there was a span of 18 bases. The CDR3 is 17 residues long. Per the germline V gene, CDR1 is MNHEY and CDR2 is SVGAGI. The CDR3 DNA reads TGTGCCAGCAGTTACTCGACACCCCTAGGGGGAAGCTATGGCTACACCTTC. Amino acid sequence: CASSYSTPLGGSYGYTF.

This chain joins TRBV9 and TRBJ2-1; D might be TRBD1 (5 bases). V lost 2 bases and J 7 bases, leaving 19 bases between the germline ends. Germline V gives CDR1 SGDLS, CDR2 YYNGEE. This CDR3 has 16 amino acids. CDR3: CASSVETEKGSNEQFF. The CDR3 DNA is TGTGCCAGCAGCGTGGAGACAGAAAAAGGGTCGAATGAGCAGTTCTTC.

The V gene is TRBV3-1, the J gene TRBJ1-5, with D maybe TRBD1 (5 bases). Between the trimmed V and J ends, which lost 4 bases and 5 bases, there was a span of 15 bases. This CDR3 is 15 amino acids long. CDR1 and CDR2 (germline): LGHDT, YNNKEL (reference sequence). CDR3 amino acids: CASSLPGPYDQPQHF. CDR3 DNA: TGTGCCAGCAGCCTTCCGGGACCCTACGATCAGCCCCAGCATTTT. The entire variable domain, with the rest obtained from reference TRBV3-1 and TRBJ1-5, is as follows: DTAVSQTPKYLVTQMGNDKSIKCEQNLGHDTMYWYKQDSKKFLKIMFSYNNKELIINETVPNRFSPKSPDKAHLNLHINSLELGDSAVYFCASSLPGPYDQPQHFGDGTRLSIL.

The J gene is TRBJ2-5, the V gene TRBV3-1; D tentatively reads TRBD1 or TRBD2 (5 bases each). This CDR3 contains 15 residues. V shed 3 bases and J shed 5 bases, with 16 bases lying between them. CDR1 LGHDT and CDR2 YNNKEL come from the germline V gene (reference sequence). CDR3 amino acids: CASSHRTTGRETQYF. The DNA for the CDR3 is TGTGCCAGCAGCCATCGGACGACGGGGCGGGAGACCCAGTACTTC.

The chain joins TRBV12-3 or TRBV12-4 to TRBJ1-1; possible D gene TRBD1, 5 bases. Between the trimmed V and J ends, which lost 9 bases and 2 bases, there was a span of 16 bases. The CDR3 loop spans 14 amino acids. The CDR3 coding sequence is TGTGCCAGTCAATGGGGGTACGCCAACACTGAAGCTTTCTTT. Its protein is CASQWGYANTEAFF.

The J gene is TRBJ2-5, the V gene TRBV4-1, with unresolved D. The V gene lost 0 bases and the J gene lost 2 bases, with 7 bases spanning the gap. The germline V gene has CDR1 MGHRA and CDR2 YSYEKL. The CDR3 runs to 14 residues. Here the CDR3 DNA reads TGCGCCAGCAGCCAAGATAGAGCGCAAGAGACCCAGTACTTC. This gives the protein CASSQDRAQETQYF.

The chain is built from TRBV5-4 and TRBJ2-2; D not certain. The CDR3 has 14 amino acids. The germline gives CDR1 SGHNT, CDR2 YYREEE (reference sequence). Trimming removed 2 bases at V and 4 bases at J, with 9 bases between. The CDR3, as DNA: TGTGCCAGCAGCTTCGGAGAGTTCACCGGGGAGCTGTTTTTT. Its translation: CASSFGEFTGELFF.

The V and J genes are TRBV6-1 and TRBJ2-5, with a weak D call TRBD2 (6 bases). Trimming removed 7 bases from V and 7 bases from J, with 13 bases in between. The CDR3 runs to 12 residues. The V gene's germline CDR1 is MNHNS and CDR2 SASEGT. CDR3 sequence: CASMVAGRTQYF. CDR3 nucleotides: TGTGCCAGCATGGTGGCCGGGAGGACCCAGTACTTC.

The chain has TRBV25-1 and TRBJ2-5; 7 bases agree with TRBD1. J lost 2 bases, V lost 6 bases, and 6 bases had no gene match. The CDR3 covers 14 residues. The germline V gene encodes CDR1 MGHDK and CDR2 SYGVNS. The CDR3 loop is CASRSRTGQETQYF. The DNA for the CDR3 is TGTGCCAGCAGGAGCCGGACAGGACAAGAGACCCAGTACTTC.

V is TRBV6-2 or TRBV6-3 and J is TRBJ1-1; possibly TRBD1 for D (6 bases). The V end lost 8 bases, the J end lost 5 bases, and 18 bases lay between the germline ends. Germline-derived CDR1 and CDR2 are MNHEY and SVGEGT. The length of the CDR3 is 14 residues. The chain's CDR3 is CASGITGLRTEAFF. The CDR3 nucleotides are TGTGCCAGCGGGATTACAGGGCTTAGGACTGAAGCTTTCTTT.

V is TRBV25-1 and J is TRBJ2-5; 8 bases map to TRBD2. V gave up 5 bases and J gave up 1 base; unmatched junction bases: 3. The CDR3 covers 14 residues. CDR1 MGHDK and CDR2 SYGVNS come from the germline V gene. Here the CDR3 DNA reads TGTGCCAGCAGTTCACTAGCGGTCCAAGAGACCCAGTACTTC. Translated: CASSSLAVQETQYF.

The chain employs TRBV6-1 and TRBJ2-2; 9 bases fit TRBD1. Germline CDR1 and CDR2: MNHNS and SASEGT. Trimming removed 4 bases from V and 4 bases from J; junction bases left unmatched: 7. The CDR3 length is 16 residues. CDR3 residues: CASSGGQGWSTGELFF. CDR3 nucleotides: TGTGCCAGCAGTGGTGGACAGGGGTGGAGCACCGGGGAGCTGTTTTTT.